This T cell receptor (beta chain) was recorded in a study of CD8 T cells in seronegative destructive rheumatoid arthritis (dated by TCRdb to the early 2020s). With respect to the entire study: Biological drugs were being received by seven of the eight CND-RA patients at the time of sampling. Peripheral CD8+ TCRbeta repertoires of CCP-negative destructive rheumatoid arthritis (CND-RA) patients were compared with newly diagnosed seropositive RA, seronegative RA and healthy controls. Comparison cohorts of seropositive RA, seronegative RA and healthy controls came from an earlier published TCRbeta dataset rather than new sequencing. Broader findings and caveats from the paper: Across the 117,399 clonotypes tested, no public clonotype enrichment was retained after Benjamini-Hochberg correction. Compared with controls and other RA subtypes, CND-RA repertoires contained more CMV-reactive and fewer influenza A-reactive CD8+ TCRbeta sequences. The study acknowledged the small size of the CND-RA cohort as a limitation. Without diagnostic samples, TCR repertoire differences may partly reflect poor disease control over the years rather than being present at onset. The authors read the apparently distinct set of enriched public clonotypes carried by CND-RA patients as support for a separate disease subset. After adjusting for age, CND-RA patients appeared to have less diverse, more clonal CD8+ TCRbeta repertoires than other RA subtypes.

Genomic DNA from CD8+ cells was used for TCRbeta sequencing according to the manufacturer's instructions. A genomics technology centre in Finland performed the TCRbeta sequencing with the immunoSEQ assay. From the authors' description of their analysis: Clonotype tables produced by the immunoSEQ preprocessing pipeline were converted into VDJtools format, and non-productive clonotypes were filtered out. Samples with fewer than 10,000 reads were excluded, the remaining samples were subsampled to 10,000 reads, and most of the eight CND-RA samples met this threshold. Using the VDJtools CalcDiversityStats function on data subsampled to 10,000 reads, the Shannon-Wiener, Simpson and clonality indices were calculated. To infer antigen specificity, non-singleton TCRbeta clonotypes were hard-matched against VDJdb, meaning no mismatches were allowed. Clusters with potentially shared antigen targets were formed by grouping CDR3 sequences that differed by one amino acid (Hamming distance 1). After groups were resampled to six samples, public clonotypes were tested for group enrichment with one-sided Fisher's exact tests, and this procedure was repeated ten times. The source is immuneACCESS, and TCRdb retained only in-frame sequences with V and J called. Part of the clones is not carried over; for the studies checked, unresolved V genes explain less than half of this, and the remainder is unexplained. D and trimming come from the DNA, and the V and J calls and clone size come from that table. The sample table holds several thousand clones, of which approximately 78% were seen once. Over 30% of the sample belongs to the ten largest clones.

CND-RA patients tested negative on the clinical CCP2 antibody test, and even with active therapy their joint destruction kept progressing. Every CND-RA patient showed typical joint destruction in the wrists and ankles and had failed conventional anti-rheumatic therapy. CND-RA patients were sampled not at diagnosis but after long disease histories, which in several cases spanned decades. Each patient provided about 53 millilitres of EDTA-anticoagulated peripheral blood. Peripheral blood mononuclear cells were isolated by Ficoll-Paque PLUS density gradient separation. AutoMACS magnetic bead positive selection was used to isolate CD8+ cells from fresh or cryopreserved PBMCs, and flow cytometry was used to check purity. Nucleospin Tissue or Tissue XS kits were used to extract genomic DNA, which was then quantified on a Qubit 2.0 fluorometer. Spanning cysteine to phenylalanine, the CDR3 consists of 17 amino acids. CDR3 DNA is the only sequence kept; it has 51 bases, read in frame from the first base. As encoded in the germline V gene, CDR1 is SGDLS while CDR2 is YYNGEE. V loses 3 bases at its end and J loses 2 bases; junction bases beyond the gene matches: 12.

This clone was seen more than once but under ten times. Its antigen remains unidentified. One base away there is no much larger clone; base qualities are not given. The sequence was obtained from a woman aged 50-70 years with seronegative destructive rheumatoid arthritis. Sequenced material: CD8+ T cells from blood. This sequence uses TRBV9 and TRBJ2-3; 7 nucleotides in the junction match TRBD1. The bases read TGTGCCAGCAGCGGTGGGGGTTCGGGACAGCACACAGATACGCAGTATTTT. This yields the protein CASSGGGSGQHTDTQYF.